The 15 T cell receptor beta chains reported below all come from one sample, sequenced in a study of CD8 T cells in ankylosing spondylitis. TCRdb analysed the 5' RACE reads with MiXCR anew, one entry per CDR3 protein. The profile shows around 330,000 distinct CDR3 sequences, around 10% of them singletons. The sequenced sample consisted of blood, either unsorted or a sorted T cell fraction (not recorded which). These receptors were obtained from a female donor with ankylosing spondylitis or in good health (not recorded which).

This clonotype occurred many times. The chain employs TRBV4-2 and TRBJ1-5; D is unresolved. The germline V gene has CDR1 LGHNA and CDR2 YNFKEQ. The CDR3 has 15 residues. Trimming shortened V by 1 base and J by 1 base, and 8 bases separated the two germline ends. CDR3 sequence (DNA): TGTGCCAGCAGCCAAGTAGGTGAGAGCAATCAGCCCCAGCATTTT. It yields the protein CASSQVGESNQPQHF.

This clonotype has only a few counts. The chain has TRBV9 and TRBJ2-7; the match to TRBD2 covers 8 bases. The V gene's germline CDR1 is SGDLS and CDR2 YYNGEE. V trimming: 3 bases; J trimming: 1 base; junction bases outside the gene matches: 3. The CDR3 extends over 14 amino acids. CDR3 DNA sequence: TGTGCCAGCAGCGATCCTAGCGGGTCCTACGAGCAGTACTTC. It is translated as CASSDPSGSYEQYF.

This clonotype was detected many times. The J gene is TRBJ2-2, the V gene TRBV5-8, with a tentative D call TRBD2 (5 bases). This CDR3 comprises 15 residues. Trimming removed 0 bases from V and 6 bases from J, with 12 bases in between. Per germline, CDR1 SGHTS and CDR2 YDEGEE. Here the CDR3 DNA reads TGTGCCAGCAGCTTGGTCCGGGGAAACGCCGGGGAGCTGTTTTTT. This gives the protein CASSLVRGNAGELFF.

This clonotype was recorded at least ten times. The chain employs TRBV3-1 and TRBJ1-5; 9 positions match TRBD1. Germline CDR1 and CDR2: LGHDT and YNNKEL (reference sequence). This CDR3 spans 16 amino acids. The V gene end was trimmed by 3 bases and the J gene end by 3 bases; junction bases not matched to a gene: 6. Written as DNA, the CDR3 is TGTGCCAGCAGCCATCTCCGGGACAGGGCCAATCAGCCCCAGCATTTT. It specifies CASSHLRDRANQPQHF.

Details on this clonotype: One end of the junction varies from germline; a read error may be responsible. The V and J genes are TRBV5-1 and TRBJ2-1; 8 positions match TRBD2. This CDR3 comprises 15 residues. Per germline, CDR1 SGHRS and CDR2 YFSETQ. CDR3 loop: CASSLVAGGYNEQLF. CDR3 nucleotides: TGCGCCAGCAGTTTAGTGGCGGGAGGATACAATGAGCAGTTGTTC. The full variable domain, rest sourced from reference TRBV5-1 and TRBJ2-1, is KAGVTQTPRYLIKTRGQQVTLSCSPISGHRSVSWYQQTPGQGLQFLFEYFSETQRNKGNFPGRFSGRQFSNSRSEMNVSTLELGDSALYLCASSLVAGGYNEQLFGPGTRLTVL.

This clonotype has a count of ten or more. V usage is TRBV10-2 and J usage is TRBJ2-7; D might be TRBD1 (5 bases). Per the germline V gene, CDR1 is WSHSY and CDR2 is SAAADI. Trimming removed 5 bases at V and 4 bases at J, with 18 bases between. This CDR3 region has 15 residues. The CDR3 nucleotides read TGCGCCAGCAGTCATCCGCCCGCAGGGAATTACGAGCAGTACTTC. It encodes CASSHPPAGNYEQYF.

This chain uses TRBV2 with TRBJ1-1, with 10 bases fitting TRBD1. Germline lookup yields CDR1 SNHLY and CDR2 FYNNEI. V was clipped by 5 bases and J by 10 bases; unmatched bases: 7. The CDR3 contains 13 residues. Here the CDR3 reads CASSPDRGGLAFF. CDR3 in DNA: TGTGCCAGCAGTCCGGACAGGGGGGGGTTAGCTTTCTTT.

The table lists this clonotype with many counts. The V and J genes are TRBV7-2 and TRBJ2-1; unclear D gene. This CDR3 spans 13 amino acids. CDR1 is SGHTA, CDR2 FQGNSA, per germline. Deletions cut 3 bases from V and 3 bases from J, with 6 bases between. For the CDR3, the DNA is TGTGCCAGCAGCTTCTCCTACTACAATGAGCAGTTCTTC. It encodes CASSFSYYNEQFF. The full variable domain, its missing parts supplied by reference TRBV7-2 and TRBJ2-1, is GAGVSQSPSNKVTEKGKDVELRCDPISGHTALYWYRQSLGQGLEFLIYFQGNSAPDKSGLPSDRFSAERTGGSVSTLTIQRTQQEDSAVYLCASSFSYYNEQFFGPGTRLTVL.

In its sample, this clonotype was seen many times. The CDR3 DNA sequence: TGCGCCAGCAGCTCAGCGGACAGGAAAGAGACCCAGTACTTC. It encodes CASSSADRKETQYF. The chain uses TRBV5-1 and TRBJ2-5; 7 nucleotides agree with TRBD1. Germline assignment: CDR1 SGHRS and CDR2 YFSETQ. This CDR3 comprises 14 residues. V trimming: 3 bases; J trimming: 3 bases; junction bases outside the gene matches: 5.

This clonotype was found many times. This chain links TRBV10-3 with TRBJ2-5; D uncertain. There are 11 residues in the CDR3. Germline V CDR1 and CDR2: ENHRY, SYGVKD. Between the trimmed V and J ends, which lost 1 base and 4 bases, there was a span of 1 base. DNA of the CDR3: TGTGCCATCAGTGAGTTAGAGACCCAGTACTTC. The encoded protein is CAISELETQYF.

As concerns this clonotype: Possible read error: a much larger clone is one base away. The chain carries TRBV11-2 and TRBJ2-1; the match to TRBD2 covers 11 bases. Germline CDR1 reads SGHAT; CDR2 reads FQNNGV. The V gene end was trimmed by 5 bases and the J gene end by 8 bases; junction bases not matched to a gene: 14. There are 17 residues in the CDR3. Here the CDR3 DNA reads TGTGCCAGCAGCCTCATGCTACTAGCGGGAGCGTTAGATGAGCAGTTCTTC. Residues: CASSLMLLAGALDEQFF.

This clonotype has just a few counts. The CDR3 region has the DNA TGTGCCAGCAGCAAGAAGGTTGGGAGGGGGGAACAAGAGACCCAGTACTTC. It yields the protein CASSKKVGRGEQETQYF. The rearrangement joins TRBV21-1 to TRBJ2-5; the D segment call TRBD2 is taken from the table without a DNA check. TRBV21-1 is deemed a pseudogene. The CDR3 sequence is 17 residues long.

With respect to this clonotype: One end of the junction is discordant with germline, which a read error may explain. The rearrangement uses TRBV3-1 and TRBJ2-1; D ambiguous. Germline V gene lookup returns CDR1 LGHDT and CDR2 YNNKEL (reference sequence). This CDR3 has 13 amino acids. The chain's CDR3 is CASSQGSNNEQFF. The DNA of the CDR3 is TGTGCCAGCAGCCAAGGCTCCAACAATGAGCAGTTCTTC.

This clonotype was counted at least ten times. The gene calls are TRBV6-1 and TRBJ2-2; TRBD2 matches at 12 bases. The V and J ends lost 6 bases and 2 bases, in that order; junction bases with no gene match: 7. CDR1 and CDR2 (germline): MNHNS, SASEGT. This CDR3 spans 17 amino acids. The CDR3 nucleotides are TGTGCCAGCAGAAGACTAGCGGGGGCCATAAACACCGGGGAGCTGTTTTTT. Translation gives CASRRLAGAINTGELFF.

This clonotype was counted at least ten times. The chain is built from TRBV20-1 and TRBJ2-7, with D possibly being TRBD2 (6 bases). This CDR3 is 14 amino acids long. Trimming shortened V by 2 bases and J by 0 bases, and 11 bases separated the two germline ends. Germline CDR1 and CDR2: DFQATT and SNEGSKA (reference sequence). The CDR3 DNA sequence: TGCAGTGCTAGACAGTGGAGGGGCTCCTACGAGCAGTACTTC. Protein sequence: CSARQWRGSYEQYF.